This T cell receptor beta chain is from a study of identical twins. This clonotype has a count of ten or more. This CDR3 contains 13 residues. V was clipped by 0 bases and J by 7 bases, with 8 bases between them. The germline V gene encodes CDR1 SGDLS and CDR2 YYNGEE. Via MiXCR, TCRdb re-called the 5' RACE reads, giving one row per CDR3 protein. The sample includes hundreds of thousands of distinct CDR3 sequences, 11% to 15% of them seen just once. The sequence was collected from a woman between 18 and 29 years old in good health. The chain employs TRBV9 and TRBJ2-1; D is ambiguous. Material for sequencing was memory (CD45RO+) T cells sorted from blood. CDR3: CASSVGVENEQFF. In DNA form, the CDR3 reads TGTGCCAGCAGCGTAGGGGTTGAGAATGAGCAGTTCTTC.